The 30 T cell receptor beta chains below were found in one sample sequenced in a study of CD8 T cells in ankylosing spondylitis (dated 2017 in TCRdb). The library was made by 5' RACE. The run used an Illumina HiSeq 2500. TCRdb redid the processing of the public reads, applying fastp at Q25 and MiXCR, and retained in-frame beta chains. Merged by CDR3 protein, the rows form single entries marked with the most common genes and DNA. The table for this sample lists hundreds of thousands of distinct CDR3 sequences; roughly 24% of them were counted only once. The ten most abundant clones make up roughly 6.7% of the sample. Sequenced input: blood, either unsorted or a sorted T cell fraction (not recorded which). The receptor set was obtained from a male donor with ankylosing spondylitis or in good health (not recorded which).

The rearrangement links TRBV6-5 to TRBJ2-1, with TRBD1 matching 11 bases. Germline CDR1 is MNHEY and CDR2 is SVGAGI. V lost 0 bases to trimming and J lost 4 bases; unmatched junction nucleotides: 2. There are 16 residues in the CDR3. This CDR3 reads CASSYSGTGGYNEQFF. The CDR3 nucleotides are TGTGCCAGCAGTTACTCGGGGACAGGGGGTTACAATGAGCAGTTCTTC.

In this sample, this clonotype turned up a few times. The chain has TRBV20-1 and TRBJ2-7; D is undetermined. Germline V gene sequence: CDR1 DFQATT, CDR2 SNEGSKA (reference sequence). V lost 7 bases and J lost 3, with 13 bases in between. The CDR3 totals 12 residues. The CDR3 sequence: CSESEIGYEQYF. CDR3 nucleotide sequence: TGCAGTGAGTCTGAGATAGGCTACGAGCAGTACTTC.

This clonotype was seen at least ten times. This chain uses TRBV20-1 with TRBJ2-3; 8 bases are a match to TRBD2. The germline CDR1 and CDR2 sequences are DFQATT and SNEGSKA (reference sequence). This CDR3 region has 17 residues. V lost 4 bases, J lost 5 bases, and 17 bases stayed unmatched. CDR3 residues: CSATLSYSGEKLDTQYF. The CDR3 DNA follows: TGCAGTGCTACGCTCTCTTATAGCGGGGAGAAGTTAGATACGCAGTATTTT.

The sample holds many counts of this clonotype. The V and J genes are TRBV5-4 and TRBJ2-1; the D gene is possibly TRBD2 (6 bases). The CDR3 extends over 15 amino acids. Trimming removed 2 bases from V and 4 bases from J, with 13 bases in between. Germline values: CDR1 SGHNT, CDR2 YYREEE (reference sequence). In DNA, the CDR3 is TGTGCCAGCAGCTTATCGGCGGGACCGTACAATGAGCAGTTCTTC. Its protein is CASSLSAGPYNEQFF.

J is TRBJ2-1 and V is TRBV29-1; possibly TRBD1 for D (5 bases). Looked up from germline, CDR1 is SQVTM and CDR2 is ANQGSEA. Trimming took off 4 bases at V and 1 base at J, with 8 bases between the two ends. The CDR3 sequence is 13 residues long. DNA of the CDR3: TGCAGCGTTGGGGCAGGGTCCTACAATGAGCAGTTCTTC. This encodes CSVGAGSYNEQFF.

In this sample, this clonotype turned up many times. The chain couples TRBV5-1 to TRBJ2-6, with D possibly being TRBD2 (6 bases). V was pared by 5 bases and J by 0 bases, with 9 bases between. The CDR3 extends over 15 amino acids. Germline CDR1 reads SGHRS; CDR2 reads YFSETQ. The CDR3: CASRGGVSGANVLTF. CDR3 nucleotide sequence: TGCGCCAGCAGGGGGGGAGTCTCTGGGGCCAACGTCCTGACTTTC.

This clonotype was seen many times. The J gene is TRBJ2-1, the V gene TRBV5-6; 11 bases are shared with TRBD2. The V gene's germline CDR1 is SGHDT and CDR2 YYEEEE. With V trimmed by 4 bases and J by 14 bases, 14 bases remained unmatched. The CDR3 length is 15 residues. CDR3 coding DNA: TGTGCCAGCAGCCAGATAGCGGGAGGGCCAATGAGGGAGTTCTTC. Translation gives CASSQIAGGPMREFF.

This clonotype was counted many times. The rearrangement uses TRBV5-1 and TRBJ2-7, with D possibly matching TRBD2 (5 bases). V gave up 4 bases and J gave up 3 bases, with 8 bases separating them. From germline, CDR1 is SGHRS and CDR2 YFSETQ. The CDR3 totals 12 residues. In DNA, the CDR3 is TGCGCCAGCAGCATAGGGAGCTACGAGCAGTACTTC. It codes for CASSIGSYEQYF. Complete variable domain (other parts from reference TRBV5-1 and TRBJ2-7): KAGVTQTPRYLIKTRGQQVTLSCSPISGHRSVSWYQQTPGQGLQFLFEYFSETQRNKGNFPGRFSGRQFSNSRSEMNVSTLELGDSALYLCASSIGSYEQYFGPGTRLTVT.

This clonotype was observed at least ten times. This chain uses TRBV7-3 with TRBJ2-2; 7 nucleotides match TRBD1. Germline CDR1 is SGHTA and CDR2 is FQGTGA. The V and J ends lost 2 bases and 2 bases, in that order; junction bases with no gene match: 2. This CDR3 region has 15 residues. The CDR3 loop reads CASSLDRANTGELFF. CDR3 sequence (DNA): TGTGCCAGCAGCTTAGACAGGGCAAACACCGGGGAGCTGTTTTTT.

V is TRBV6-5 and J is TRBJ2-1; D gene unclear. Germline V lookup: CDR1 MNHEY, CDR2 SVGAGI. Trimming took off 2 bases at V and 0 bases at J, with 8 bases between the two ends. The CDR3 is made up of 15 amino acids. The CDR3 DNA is TGTGCCAGCAGTTACGCTCCGAGCTCCTACAATGAGCAGTTCTTC. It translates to CASSYAPSSYNEQFF.

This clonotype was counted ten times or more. For the CDR3, the DNA is TGCGCCAGCAGCCAAGATATACTAGCGGGAGCCATCCAAGAGACCCAGTACTTC. Translated, it gives CASSQDILAGAIQETQYF. The chain is built from TRBV4-1 and TRBJ2-5; 11 bases agree with TRBD2. From germline, CDR1 is MGHRA and CDR2 YSYEKL. The CDR3 extends over 18 amino acids. The junction had 7 bases not matched to a gene; V was cut back by 0 bases and J by 1 base.

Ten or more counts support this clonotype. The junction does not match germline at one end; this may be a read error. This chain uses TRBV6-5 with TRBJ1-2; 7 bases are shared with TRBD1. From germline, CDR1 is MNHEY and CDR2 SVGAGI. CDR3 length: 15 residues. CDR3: CASSYLGLHLGTALF. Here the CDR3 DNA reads TGTGCCAGCAGTTACTTGGGATTACATCTCGGGACAGCGCTCTTC.

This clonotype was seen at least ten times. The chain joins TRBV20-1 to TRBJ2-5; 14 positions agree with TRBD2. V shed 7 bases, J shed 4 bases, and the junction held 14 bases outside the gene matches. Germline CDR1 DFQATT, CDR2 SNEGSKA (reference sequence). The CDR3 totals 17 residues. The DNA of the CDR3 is TGCAGTGTCAGTGGACTAGCGGGAGGTGCCGCAAGAGAGACCCAGTACTTC. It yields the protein CSVSGLAGGAARETQYF.

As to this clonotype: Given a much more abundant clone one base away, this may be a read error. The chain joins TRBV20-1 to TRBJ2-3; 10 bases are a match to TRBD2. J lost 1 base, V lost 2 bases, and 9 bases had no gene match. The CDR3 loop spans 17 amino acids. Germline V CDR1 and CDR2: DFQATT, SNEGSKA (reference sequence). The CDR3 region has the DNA TGCAGTGCTAGATGTCCGGGACTAGCGAAACGCACAGATACGCAGTATTTT. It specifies CSARCPGLAKRTDTQYF.

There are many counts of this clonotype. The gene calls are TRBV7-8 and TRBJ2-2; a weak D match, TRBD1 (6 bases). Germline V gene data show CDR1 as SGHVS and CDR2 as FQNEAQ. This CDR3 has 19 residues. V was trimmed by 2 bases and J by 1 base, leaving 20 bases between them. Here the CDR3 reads CASSLLWGRGQGNTGELFF. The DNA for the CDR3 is TGTGCCAGCAGCTTATTGTGGGGCAGGGGCCAAGGGAACACCGGGGAGCTGTTTTTT. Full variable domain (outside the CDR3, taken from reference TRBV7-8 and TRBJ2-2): GAGVSQSPRYKVAKRGQDVALRCDPISGHVSLFWYQQALGQGPEFLTYFQNEAQLDKSGLPSDRFFAERPEGSVSTLKIQRTQQEDSAVYLCASSLLWGRGQGNTGELFFGEGSRLTVL.

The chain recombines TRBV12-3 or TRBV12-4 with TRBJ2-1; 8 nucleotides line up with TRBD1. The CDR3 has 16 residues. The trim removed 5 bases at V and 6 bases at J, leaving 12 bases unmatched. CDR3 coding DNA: TGTGCCAGCAGTGCAGCCGGGACAGGCTTCGGCAATGAGCAGTTCTTC. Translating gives CASSAAGTGFGNEQFF.

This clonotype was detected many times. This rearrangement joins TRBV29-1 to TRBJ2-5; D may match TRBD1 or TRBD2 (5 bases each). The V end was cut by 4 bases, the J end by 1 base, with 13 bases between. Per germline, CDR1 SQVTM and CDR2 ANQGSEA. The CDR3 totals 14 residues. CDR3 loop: CSVVSQGPQETQYF. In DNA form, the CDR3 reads TGCAGCGTTGTATCGCAGGGACCCCAAGAGACCCAGTACTTC.

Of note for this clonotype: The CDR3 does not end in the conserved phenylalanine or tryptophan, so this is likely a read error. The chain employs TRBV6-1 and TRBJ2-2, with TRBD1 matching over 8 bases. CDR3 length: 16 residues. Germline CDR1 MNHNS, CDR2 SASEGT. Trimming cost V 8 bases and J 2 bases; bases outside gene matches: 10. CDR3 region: CASSIFTGGNTGELFL. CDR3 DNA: TGTGCCAGCTCTATCTTTACAGGGGGTAACACCGGGGAGCTGTTTCTT.

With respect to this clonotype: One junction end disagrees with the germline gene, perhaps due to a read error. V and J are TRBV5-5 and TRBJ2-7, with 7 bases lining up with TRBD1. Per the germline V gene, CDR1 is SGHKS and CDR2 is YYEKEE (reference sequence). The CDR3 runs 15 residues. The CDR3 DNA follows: TGTGCCAGCAGGTTGGGGTGGACAGGCTCCTACGAGCAGTACTTC. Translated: CASRLGWTGSYEQYF.

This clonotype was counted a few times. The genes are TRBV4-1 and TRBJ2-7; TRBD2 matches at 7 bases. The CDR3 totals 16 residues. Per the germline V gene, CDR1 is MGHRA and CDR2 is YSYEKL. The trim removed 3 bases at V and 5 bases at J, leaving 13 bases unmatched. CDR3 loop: CASSQNPSSGIHEQYF. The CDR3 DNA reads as TGCGCCAGCAGCCAGAACCCGTCCAGCGGGATCCACGAGCAGTACTTC.

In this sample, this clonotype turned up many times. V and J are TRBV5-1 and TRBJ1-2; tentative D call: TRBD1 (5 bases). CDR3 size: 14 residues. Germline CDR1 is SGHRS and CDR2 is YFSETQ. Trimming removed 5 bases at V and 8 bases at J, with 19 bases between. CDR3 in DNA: TGCGCCAGCAGGTCGGCCTCAGGGATCCCCGGCTACACCTTC. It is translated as CASRSASGIPGYTF.

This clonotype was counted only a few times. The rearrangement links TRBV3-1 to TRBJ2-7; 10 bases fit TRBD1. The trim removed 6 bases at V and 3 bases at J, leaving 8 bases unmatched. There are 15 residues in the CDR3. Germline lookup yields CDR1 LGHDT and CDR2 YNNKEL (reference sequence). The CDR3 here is CASSPRDRGNYEQYF. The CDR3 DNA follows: TGTGCCAGCAGTCCCCGGGACAGGGGTAACTACGAGCAGTACTTC.

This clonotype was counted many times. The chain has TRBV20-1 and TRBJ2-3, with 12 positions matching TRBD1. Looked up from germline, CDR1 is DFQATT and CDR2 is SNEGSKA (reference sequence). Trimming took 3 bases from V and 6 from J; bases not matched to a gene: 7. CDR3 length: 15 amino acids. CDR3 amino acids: CSASRGQGARDTQYF. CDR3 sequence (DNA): TGCAGTGCTAGTCGGGGACAGGGGGCGCGGGATACGCAGTATTTT.

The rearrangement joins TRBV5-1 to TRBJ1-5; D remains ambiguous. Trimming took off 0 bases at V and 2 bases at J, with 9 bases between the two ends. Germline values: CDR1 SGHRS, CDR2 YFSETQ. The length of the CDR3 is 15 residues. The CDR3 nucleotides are TGCGCCAGCAGCTTGGGAGGGATGGGCAATCAGCCCCAGCATTTT. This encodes CASSLGGMGNQPQHF.

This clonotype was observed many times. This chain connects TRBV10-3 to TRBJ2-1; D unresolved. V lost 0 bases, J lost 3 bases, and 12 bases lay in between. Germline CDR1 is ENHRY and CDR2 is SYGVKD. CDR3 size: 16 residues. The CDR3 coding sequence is TGTGCCATCAGTGAGTCCCGGGCTCACCTCTACAATGAGCAGTTCTTC. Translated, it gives CAISESRAHLYNEQFF.

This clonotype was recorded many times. The CDR3 region is CSARRVDTQYF. In nucleotides, the CDR3 is TGCAGTGCTAGAAGGGTAGATACGCAGTATTTT. The chain employs TRBV20-1 and TRBJ2-3, with D hard to call. Germline assignment: CDR1 DFQATT and CDR2 SNEGSKA (reference sequence). The CDR3 has 11 residues. The V end lost 2 bases, the J end lost 5 bases, and 5 bases lay between the germline ends.

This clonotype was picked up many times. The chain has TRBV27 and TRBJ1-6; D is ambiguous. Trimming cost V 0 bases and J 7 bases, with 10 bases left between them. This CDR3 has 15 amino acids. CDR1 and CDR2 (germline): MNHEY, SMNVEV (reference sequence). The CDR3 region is CASSLSEGRNSPLHF. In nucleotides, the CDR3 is TGTGCCAGCAGTTTATCCGAAGGGCGGAATTCACCCCTCCACTTT.

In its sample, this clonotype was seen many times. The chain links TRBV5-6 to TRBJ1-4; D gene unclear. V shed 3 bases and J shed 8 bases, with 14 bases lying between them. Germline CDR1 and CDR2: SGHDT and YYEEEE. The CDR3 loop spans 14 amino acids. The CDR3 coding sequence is TGTGCCAGCAGCTCGAGGGCACAGACCGAAAAACTGTTTTTT. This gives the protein CASSSRAQTEKLFF. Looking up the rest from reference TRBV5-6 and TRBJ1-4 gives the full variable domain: DAGVTQSPTHLIKTRGQQVTLRCSPKSGHDTVSWYQQALGQGPQFIFQYYEEEERQRGNFPDRFSGHQFPNYSSELNVNALLLGDSALYLCASSSRAQTEKLFFGSGTQLSVL.

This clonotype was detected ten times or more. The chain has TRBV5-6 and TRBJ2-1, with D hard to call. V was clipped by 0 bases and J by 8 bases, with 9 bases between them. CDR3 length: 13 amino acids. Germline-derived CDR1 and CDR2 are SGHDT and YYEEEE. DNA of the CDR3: TGTGCCAGCAGCTTGGACACGACGCATGAGCAGTTCTTC. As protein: CASSLDTTHEQFF.

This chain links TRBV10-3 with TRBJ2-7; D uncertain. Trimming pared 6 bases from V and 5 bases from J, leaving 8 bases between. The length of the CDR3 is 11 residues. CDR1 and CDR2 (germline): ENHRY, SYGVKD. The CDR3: CAIRSENEQYF. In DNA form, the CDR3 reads TGTGCCATCAGATCAGAAAACGAGCAGTACTTC.